This T cell receptor beta chain was recorded in a study of blood T cell repertoires in COVID-19 (dated by TCRdb to 2020 to 2022). A note on the overall study: Samples covering the acute and convalescent phases of COVID-19 were provided by collaborators in the United States, Italy and Spain. The prospective study material was composed of cDNA or gDNA derived from T cells, B-cell-depleted T cells, or PBMCs. The repertoires were made available in a free public database intended to serve as a resource for research on the immune response to SARS-CoV-2. The samples were drawn from the first 160 participants of the ongoing ImmuneRACE study and from 950 to 1,500 subjects provided by 6 global collaborators. Sample metadata almost always included a de-identified subject ID, COVID-19 status, age in years and sex. HLA class I and class II types, where available, came from metadata supplied by the sample provider rather than from assay-based typing. Deeply sampled blood TCRbeta repertoires from subjects exposed to, actively infected with, or recovered from COVID-19 were included in the dataset. Results the study describes overall, beyond this receptor: The amount of clinical and demographic metadata varied by source and participant and was provided uncurated.

The immunoSEQ Assay, a bias-controlled multiplex PCR, was used to amplify TCRbeta CDR3 regions from genomic DNA. The authors processed their data as follows. The number of nucleated cells in each sample was estimated from the amplification of reference gene primers within the assay. Sequence reads were collapsed and filtered to measure the absolute abundance of every unique TCRbeta CDR3 rearrangement. For each sample, productive Simpson clonality was calculated as the square root of Simpson's diversity index across productive rearrangements. Imported from immuneACCESS, the table was reduced by TCRdb to in-frame sequences with V and J called. These copies leave out some clones; in studies compared against another copy, an unresolved V gene accounts for under half, and the cause of the remainder is not known. V and J calls and clone size are those listed in that table; D and trimming were worked out from the DNA. This sample comprises over 150,000 clones, 76% of them detected only once. The top ten clones comprise more than 3% of the sample.

Trimming removed 0 bases from V and 4 bases from J, leaving 14 bases between the germline ends. From a lookup of the germline V gene, CDR1 and CDR2 are SGHRS and YFSETQ. The CDR3 starts with the cysteine, ends with the phenylalanine, and has 16 residues. Just CDR3 DNA is preserved here, 48 bases in frame from base 1. Whole blood was collected in K2EDTA tubes by collaborating institutions according to the institutions' own protocols. For TCRbeta analysis, collaborators shipped samples as frozen whole blood, isolated PBMCs, or DNA extracted from either of those sample types. A note on this clone: The specificity of this receptor is unknown. No base-level quality is on record; no much larger clone is a single base apart.

The V and J segments used are TRBV5-1 and TRBJ1-3; no D segment can be confidently identified. This clonotype was sampled from an elderly woman with acute or convalescent COVID-19. Sequencing was done on a sample of peripheral blood. The DNA sequence follows: TGCGCCAGCAGCTTGGCGGGAGGGCGAGCCGGAAACACCATATATTTT. Translation gives CASSLAGGRAGNTIYF.